This record concerns one TCR beta chain sequence. Its antigen is still unknown. The input lacks base qualities; no much larger clone sits a single base away. According to the germline V gene (reference sequence), CDR1 reads SGHKS and CDR2 reads YYEKEE. The CDR3, cysteine through phenylalanine, is 15 amino acids long. Just the 45-base CDR3 DNA is kept, in frame starting at base 1. The germline V end is reduced by 3 bases and the J end by 4 bases; junction bases left unmatched: 5. TCRbeta CDR3 regions were sequenced with the immunoSEQ Assay. After extraction, genomic DNA underwent amplification by bias-controlled multiplex PCR, followed by high-throughput sequencing. As for the authors' bioinformatics: To quantify the absolute abundance of every unique TCRbeta CDR3 region, sequences were collapsed and filtered. T cell fraction was estimated by normalizing TCRbeta template counts to usable DNA, with usable DNA measured through amplification of reference genes found in all nucleated cells. Repertoire TCRs were annotated as SARS-CoV-2-specific when V gene, CDR3 amino acid sequence and J gene were exactly matched to a known reactive TCR set. The reference SARS-CoV-2 TCR set was obtained from MIRA and was filtered for enrichment in COVID-19-positive ImmuneCODE repertoires, whereby public or cross-reactive TCRs were removed. Drawing on the MIRA antigens, annotated TCRs were analysed further at the level of specific ORF or position within ORF. Depth was the summed frequency of annotated unique rearrangements, while breadth was defined as annotated unique rearrangements over total unique productive rearrangements. TCR breadth was compared between groups using two-sided Wilcoxon rank-sum tests. TCRdb limited this immuneACCESS table to in-frame rearrangements with V and J called. A share of clones is missing; checked studies link under half to unresolved V genes, and the rest is unexplained. That table gives V, J and clone size, and the DNA gave D and trimming. The sample table lists some 300,000 clones, about 82% of them with a count of one. The ten largest clones represent 2% to 2.5% of the sample.

The source of the sample is a study of Ad26.COV2.S vaccination and SARS-CoV-2 variants (dated by TCRdb to the early 2020s). Turning to the overall study: Vaccine-arm donors came from COV1001, a multicentre, randomized, double-blind, placebo-controlled phase I-IIa trial of Ad26.COV2.S in healthy adults. TCRbeta repertoire sequencing served as the tool for gauging how specific and how broad the SARS-CoV-2-reactive T cell receptors were following Ad26.COV2.S vaccination. Trial participants were randomized into five groups of five, in which low-dose or high-dose Ad26.COV2.S was given once or twice, or placebo was given on both occasions. Investigators remained blinded to trial group allocation during experiments and outcome assessment. The TCR-sequenced set comprised approximately 32 samples: approximately 20 Ad26.COV2.S vaccine recipients, 5 placebo recipients and 8 SARS-CoV-2 convalescent individuals. Dosing of Ad26.COV2.S was intramuscular, at either 5x10^10 or 1x10^11 viral particles, delivered as one shot or as two shots spaced 56 days apart. The study at large found these results: Ad26.COV2.S recipients had higher spike-specific TCR breadth than placebo recipients (P = 0.0014). According to the authors, total T cell responses may have been underestimated by the TCR breadth and depth analyses. The study was not powered for comparison of responses between vaccine doses or regimens. Vaccine and placebo recipients had comparable non-spike TCR breadth, which fits with the vaccine containing only spike. Substantial breadth of spike-specific CD8+ and CD4+ T cell responses was reported after vaccination.

The label giving this sample's treatment or condition can be read as: about 20 received Ad26.COV2.S at low or high dose, single or two shots; about 5 received placebo; per-sample allocation not given. Repertoires of vaccine and placebo recipients were sequenced from samples taken on day 63 after the first injection. Between 29 July and 7 August 2020, Cohort 1b enrolled around 25 adults aged 18-55 years at one site in Boston, USA. Ad26.COV2.S consisted of a replication-incompetent adenovirus type 26 vector by which a prefusion-stabilized SARS-CoV-2 spike protein from the original Wuhan strain was expressed.

The source of this sequence is a person between 18 and 60 years old who received the Ad26.COV2.S COVID-19 vaccine or a placebo. The V and J segments used are TRBV5-5 and TRBJ2-2; TRBD1 agrees with 8 junctional bases. The sample here was peripheral blood, taken in a trial of Ad26.COV2.S vaccine versus placebo. The DNA sequence is as follows: TGTGCCAGCAGCTCGCGACAGGGGCCCACCGGGGAGCTGTTTTTT. This yields the protein CASSSRQGPTGELFF. The full variable domain, completed from the reference TRBV5-5 and TRBJ2-2 proteins outside the CDR3, reads DAGVTQSPTHLIKTRGQQVTLRCSPISGHKSVSWYQQVLGQGPQFIFQYYEKEERGRGNFPDRFSARQFPNYSSELNVNALLLGDSALYLCASSSRQGPTGELFFGEGSRLTVL.